Here is one TCR beta chain with its context. Its specificity is unknown. These data belong to a study of T cells in localized non-small cell lung cancer. Study-wide findings and caveats: Multi-region tumor sequencing was not done, so intratumor heterogeneity could not be excluded.

Generated by immunoSEQ multiplex PCR, the TCRdb table keeps only in-frame clones and is missing some. Here the sample spans roughly 4,000 clones, roughly 24% being singletons. The sample in question was lung tumor tissue, obtained before any cancer treatment. The sequence derives from a man aged 35 to 70 with stage II lung adenocarcinoma.

The CDR3 region is CASTLDPNSPLHF. The CDR3 DNA reads as TGTGCCAGTACCTTGGACCCTAATTCACCCCTCCACTTT. J is TRBJ1-6 and V is TRBV19; no clear D. Trimming left V 7 bases short and J 6 bases short, with 10 bases between. This CDR3 spans 13 amino acids. CDR1 is LNHDA and CDR2 is SQIVND in the germline V gene (reference sequence).